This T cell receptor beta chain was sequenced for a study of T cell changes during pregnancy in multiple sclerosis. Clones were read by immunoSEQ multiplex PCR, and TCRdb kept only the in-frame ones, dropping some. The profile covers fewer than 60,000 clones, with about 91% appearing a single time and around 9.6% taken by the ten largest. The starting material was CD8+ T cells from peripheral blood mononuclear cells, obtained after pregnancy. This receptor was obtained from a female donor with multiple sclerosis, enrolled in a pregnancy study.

The CDR3 region is CASSLGTLGGHGTEAFF. CDR3 in DNA: TGTGCCAGCAGCTTAGGGACTTTGGGGGGTCATGGCACTGAAGCTTTCTTT. V usage is TRBV7-9 and J usage is TRBJ1-1, with D possibly TRBD1 on 5 matching bases. The germline gives CDR1 SEHNR, CDR2 FQNEAQ (reference sequence). The CDR3 loop spans 17 amino acids. V lost 1 base, J lost 4 bases, and 19 bases lay in between.